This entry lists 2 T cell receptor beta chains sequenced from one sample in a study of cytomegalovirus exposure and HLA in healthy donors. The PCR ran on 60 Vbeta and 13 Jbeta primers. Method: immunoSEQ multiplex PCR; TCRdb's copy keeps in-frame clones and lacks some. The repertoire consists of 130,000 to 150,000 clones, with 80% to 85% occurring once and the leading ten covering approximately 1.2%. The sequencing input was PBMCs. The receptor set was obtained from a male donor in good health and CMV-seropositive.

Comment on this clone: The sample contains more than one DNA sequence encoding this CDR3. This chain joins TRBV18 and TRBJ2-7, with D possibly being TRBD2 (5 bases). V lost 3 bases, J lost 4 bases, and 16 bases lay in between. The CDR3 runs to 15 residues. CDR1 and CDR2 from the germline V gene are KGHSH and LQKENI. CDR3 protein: CASSPQRRSSYEQYF. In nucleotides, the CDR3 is TGTGCCAGCTCACCCCAACGGAGGAGCTCATACGAGCAGTACTTC. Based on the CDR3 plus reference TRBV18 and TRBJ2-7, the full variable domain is NAGVMQNPRHLVRRRGQEARLRCSPMKGHSHVYWYRQLPEEGLKFMVYLQKENIIDESGMPKERFSAEFPKEGPSILRIQQVVRGDSAAYFCASSPQRRSSYEQYFGPGTRLTVT.

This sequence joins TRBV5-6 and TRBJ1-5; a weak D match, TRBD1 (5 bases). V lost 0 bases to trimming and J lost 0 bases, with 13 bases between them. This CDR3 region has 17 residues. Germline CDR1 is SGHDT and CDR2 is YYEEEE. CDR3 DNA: TGTGCCAGCAGCTTGGCCGGGACTTTTTATAGCAATCAGCCCCAGCATTTT. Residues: CASSLAGTFYSNQPQHF.